This T cell receptor (beta chain) emerged from a study of CXCR3 chemokines and chemotherapy response in bladder cancer. Germline values: CDR1 MNHGY, CDR2 SAAAGT. The CDR3 totals 13 residues. TCRdb re-called the PCR reads through MiXCR, storing one row per CDR3 protein. This table holds nearly 9,000 distinct CDR3 sequences, 23% found once. On this clonotype itself: With only one base between it and a far larger clone, this is likely a read error.

J is TRBJ1-2 and V is TRBV6-8; a possible D gene is TRBD1 (6 bases). The source of this sequence is a human donor with bladder cancer that did not respond to neoadjuvant chemotherapy. The specimen was obtained from a patient whose treatment included neoadjuvant chemotherapy. The CDR3 DNA reads as TGTGTCAGCAGCGCCGGGACACCTTATGGCTACACCTTC. Residues: CVSSAGTPYGYTF.